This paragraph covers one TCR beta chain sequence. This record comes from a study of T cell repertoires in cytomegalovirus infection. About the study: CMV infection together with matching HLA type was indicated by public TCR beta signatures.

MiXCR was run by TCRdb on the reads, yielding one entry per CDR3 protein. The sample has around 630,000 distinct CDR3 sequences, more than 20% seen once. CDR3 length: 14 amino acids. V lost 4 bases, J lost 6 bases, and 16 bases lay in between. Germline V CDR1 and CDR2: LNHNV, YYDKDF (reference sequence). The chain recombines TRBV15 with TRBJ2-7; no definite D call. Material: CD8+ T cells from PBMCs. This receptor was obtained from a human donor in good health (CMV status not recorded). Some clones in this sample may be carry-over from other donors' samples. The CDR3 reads CATSTSDRLAEQYV. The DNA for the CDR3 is TGTGCCACCAGCACATCGGACCGGTTGGCCGAGCAGTACGTC.